This T cell receptor beta chain was sequenced in a study of beta chain features in type 1 diabetes. Every isolated RNA sample was fully reverse transcribed, so sequencing captured expressed TCRB transcripts. The assay was immunoSEQ multiplex PCR, and TCRdb's table has in-frame clones only and misses some. The repertoire includes roughly 450,000 clones, about 14% of them detected once, and roughly 0.033% sits in the top ten. The CDR3 contains 13 residues. V was cut by 4 bases and J by 2 bases, with 9 bases left in between. Germline assignment: CDR1 GTSNPN and CDR2 SVGIG (reference sequence). V gene TRBV30 combines with J gene TRBJ1-3; D is uncertain. Sequencing was performed on naive CD4+ T cells from blood. This clonotype was sampled from a man under 40 in good health. The CDR3 loop reads CAWTRNTGNTIYF. In DNA form, the CDR3 reads TGTGCCTGGACAAGAAATACTGGAAACACCATATATTTT.